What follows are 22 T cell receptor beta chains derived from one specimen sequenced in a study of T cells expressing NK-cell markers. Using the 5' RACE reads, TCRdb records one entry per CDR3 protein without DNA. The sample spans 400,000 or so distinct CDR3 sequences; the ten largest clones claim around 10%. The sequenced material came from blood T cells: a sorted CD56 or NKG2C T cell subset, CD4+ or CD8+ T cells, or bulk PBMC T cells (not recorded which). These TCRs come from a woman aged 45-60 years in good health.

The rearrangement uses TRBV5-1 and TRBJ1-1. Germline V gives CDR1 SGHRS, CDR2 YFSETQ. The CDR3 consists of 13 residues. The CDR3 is CASIDDWNTEAFF.

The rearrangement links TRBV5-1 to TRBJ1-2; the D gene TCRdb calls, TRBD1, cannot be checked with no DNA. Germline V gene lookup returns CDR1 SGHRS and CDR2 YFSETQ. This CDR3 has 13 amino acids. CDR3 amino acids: CASSFPAGNGYTF.

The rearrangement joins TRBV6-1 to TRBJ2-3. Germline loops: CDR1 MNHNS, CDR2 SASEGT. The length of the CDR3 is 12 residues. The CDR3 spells CASSEGKGRHYF.

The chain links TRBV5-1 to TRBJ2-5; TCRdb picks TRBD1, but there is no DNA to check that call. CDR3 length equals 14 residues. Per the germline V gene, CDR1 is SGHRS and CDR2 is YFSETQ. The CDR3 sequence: CASRGLATKETQYF.

CDR3 loop: CASSPSTGAGQPQHF. The chain links TRBV7-2 to TRBJ1-5; TCRdb proposes TRBD1, but this gene call is untestable without DNA. Germline CDR1 is SGHTA and CDR2 is FQGNSA. This CDR3 is 15 amino acids long.

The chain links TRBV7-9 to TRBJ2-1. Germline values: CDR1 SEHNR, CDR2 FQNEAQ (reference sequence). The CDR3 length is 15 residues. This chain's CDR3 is CASSRERSSYNEQFF.

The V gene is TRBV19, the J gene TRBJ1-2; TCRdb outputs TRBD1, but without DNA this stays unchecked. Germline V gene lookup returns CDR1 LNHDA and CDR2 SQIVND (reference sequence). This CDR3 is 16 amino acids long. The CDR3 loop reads CASSPSTHRRTNGYTF.

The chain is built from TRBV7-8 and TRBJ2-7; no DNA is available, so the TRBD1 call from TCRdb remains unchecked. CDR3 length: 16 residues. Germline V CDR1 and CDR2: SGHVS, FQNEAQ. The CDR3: CASSLAMGQGGYEQYF. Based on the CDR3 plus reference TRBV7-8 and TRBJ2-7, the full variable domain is GAGVSQSPRYKVAKRGQDVALRCDPISGHVSLFWYQQALGQGPEFLTYFQNEAQLDKSGLPSDRFFAERPEGSVSTLKIQRTQQEDSAVYLCASSLAMGQGGYEQYFGPGTRLTVT.

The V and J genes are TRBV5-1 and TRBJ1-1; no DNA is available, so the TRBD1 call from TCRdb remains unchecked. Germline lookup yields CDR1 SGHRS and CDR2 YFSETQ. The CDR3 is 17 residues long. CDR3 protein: CASSFEGTGGPNTEAFF.

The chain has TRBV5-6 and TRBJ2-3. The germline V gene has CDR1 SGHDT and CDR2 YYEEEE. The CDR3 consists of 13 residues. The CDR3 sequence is CASSRNGRATQYF.

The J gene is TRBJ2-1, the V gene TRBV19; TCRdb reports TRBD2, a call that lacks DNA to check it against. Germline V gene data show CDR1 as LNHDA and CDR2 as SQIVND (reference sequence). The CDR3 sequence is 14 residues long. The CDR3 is CASSIPGLAGGQFF.

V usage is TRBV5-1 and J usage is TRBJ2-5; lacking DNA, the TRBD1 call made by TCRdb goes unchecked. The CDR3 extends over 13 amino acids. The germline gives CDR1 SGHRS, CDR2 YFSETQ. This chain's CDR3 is CASSLGGTQTQYF.

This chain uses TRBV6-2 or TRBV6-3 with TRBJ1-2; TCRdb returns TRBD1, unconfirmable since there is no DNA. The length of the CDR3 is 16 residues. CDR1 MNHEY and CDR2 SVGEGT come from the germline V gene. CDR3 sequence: CASSYERDRVSYGYTF.

The CDR3 loop reads CASSREGLAGFNEQFF. The V call is TRBV5-5, the J call TRBJ2-1; lacking DNA, the TRBD2 call made by TCRdb goes unchecked. There are 16 residues in the CDR3. CDR1 and CDR2 from the germline V gene are SGHKS and YYEKEE (reference sequence).

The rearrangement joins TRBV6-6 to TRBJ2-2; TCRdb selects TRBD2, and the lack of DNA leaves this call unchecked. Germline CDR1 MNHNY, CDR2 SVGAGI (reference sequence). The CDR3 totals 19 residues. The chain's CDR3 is CASSYRFSGTSQHTGELFF.

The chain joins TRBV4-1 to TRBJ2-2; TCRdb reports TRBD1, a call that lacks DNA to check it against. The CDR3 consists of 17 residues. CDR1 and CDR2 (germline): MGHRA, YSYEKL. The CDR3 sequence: CASSQVPGQENTGELFF.

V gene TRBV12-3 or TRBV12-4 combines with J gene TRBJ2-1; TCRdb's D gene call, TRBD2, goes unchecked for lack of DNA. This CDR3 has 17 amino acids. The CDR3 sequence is CASSSSGGPHRILEQFF.

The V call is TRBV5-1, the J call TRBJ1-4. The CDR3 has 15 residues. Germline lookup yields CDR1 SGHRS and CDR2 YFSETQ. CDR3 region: CASSPRGATNEKLFF.

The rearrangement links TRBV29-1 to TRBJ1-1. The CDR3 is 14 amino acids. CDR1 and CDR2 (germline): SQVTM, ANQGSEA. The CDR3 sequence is CSVDLYEGFAEAFF. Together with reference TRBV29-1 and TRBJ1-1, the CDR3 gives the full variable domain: SAVISQKPSRDICQRGTSLTIQCQVDSQVTMMFWYRQQPGQSLTLIATANQGSEATYESGFVIDKFPISRPNLTFSTLTVSNMSPEDSSIYLCSVDLYEGFAEAFFGQGTRLTVV.

CDR3 residues: CATSDHGAGKNTEAFF. This sequence joins TRBV24-1 and TRBJ1-1; TCRdb's assignment of TRBD1 cannot be checked, as there is no DNA. Germline loops: CDR1 KGHDR, CDR2 SFDVKD. CDR3 length: 16 residues.

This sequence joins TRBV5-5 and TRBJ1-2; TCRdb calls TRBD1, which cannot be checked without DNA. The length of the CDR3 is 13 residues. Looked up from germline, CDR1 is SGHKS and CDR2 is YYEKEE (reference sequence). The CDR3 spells CASSPGRDYGYTF.

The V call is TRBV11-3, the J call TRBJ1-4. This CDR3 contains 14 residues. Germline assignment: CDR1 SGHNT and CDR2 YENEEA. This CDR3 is CASRSWEGSEKLFF.